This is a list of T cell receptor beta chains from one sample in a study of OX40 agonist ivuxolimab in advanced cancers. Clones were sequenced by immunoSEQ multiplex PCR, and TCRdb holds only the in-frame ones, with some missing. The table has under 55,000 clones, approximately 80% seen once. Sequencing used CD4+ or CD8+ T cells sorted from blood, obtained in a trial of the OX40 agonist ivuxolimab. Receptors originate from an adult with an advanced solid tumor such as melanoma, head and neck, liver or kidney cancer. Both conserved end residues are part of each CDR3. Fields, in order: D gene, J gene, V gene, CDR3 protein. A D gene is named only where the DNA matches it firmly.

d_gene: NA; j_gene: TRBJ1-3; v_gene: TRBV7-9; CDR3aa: CASSLEGQTNTIYF
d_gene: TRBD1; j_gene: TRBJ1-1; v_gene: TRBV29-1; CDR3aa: CSVDPKDRGNTEAFF
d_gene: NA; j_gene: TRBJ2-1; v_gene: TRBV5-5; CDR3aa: CASSPGPRWSNEQFF
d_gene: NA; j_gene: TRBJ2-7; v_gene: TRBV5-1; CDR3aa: CASRYSTQWTASYEQYF
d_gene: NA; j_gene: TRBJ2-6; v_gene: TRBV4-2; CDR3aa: CASSQGESGANVLTF
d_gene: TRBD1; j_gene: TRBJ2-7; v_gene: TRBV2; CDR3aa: CASSGDRVTYEQYF
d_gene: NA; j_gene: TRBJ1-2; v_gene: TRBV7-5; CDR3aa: CASSPNRANYGYTF
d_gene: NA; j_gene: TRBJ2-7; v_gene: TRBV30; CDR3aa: CAWSETGHTAEQYF
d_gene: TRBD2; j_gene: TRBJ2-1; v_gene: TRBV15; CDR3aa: CATSGGLWGDEQFF
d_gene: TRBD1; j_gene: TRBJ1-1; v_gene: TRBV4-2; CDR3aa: CASSPAGGRTEAFF
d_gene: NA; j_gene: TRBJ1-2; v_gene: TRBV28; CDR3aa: CASREGFDYGYTF
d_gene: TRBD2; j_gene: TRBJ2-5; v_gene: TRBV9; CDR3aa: CASSVGGAGGQETQYF
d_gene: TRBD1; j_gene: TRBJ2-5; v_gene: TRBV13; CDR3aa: CASSQELAGGSQETQYF
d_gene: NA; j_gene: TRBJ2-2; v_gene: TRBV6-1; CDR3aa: CASRMTGTDTGELFF